What follows describes a single T cell receptor (beta chain). Its target is not known. This sample stems from a study of siplizumab effects on memory and regulatory T cells. The protocol was immunoSEQ multiplex PCR, while the TCRdb copy is restricted to in-frame clones and leaves out a portion. The repertoire holds roughly 80,000 clones, with roughly 90% as singletons. The CDR3 contains 15 residues. CDR1 MNHEY and CDR2 SVGAGI come from the germline V gene. The V and J ends lost 4 bases and 2 bases respectively, with 15 bases between them. Study findings and constraints: Roughly 80-96% of proliferating CD4+ or CD8+ clones lacked a naive or memory phenotype that could be assigned. Proliferating Tregs' suppressive function in siplizumab cultures went unconfirmed. Assignment to unstimulated subsets succeeded for only a minor fraction of the alloreactive clones.

What was sequenced was Tregs sorted from blood. This sequence joins TRBV6-5 and TRBJ2-7; the D gene is possibly TRBD2 (6 bases). This sequence originates from a human donor in good health. CDR3 loop: CASSSREGVAYEQYF. In DNA form, the CDR3 reads TGTGCCAGCAGTTCGCGGGAAGGGGTAGCCTACGAGCAGTACTTC.